This TCR beta chain was found in a study of T-cell reconstitution after alpha-beta-depleted transplantation in children. This clonotype turned up a few times. Molecular barcoding with unique molecular identifiers was used for the TCRbeta library. TCRdb analysed the PCR reads with MiXCR anew, one entry per CDR3 protein. The sample yields some 490,000 distinct CDR3 sequences, approximately 12% seen once. This CDR3 is built from 14 residues. The germline gives CDR1 DFQATT, CDR2 SNEGSKA (reference sequence). Trimming stripped 1 base from V and 1 base from J, with 11 bases between. The V call is TRBV20-1, the J call TRBJ2-7, with D perhaps matching TRBD1 (5 bases). Sequencing was performed on PBMCs from the stem cell graft donor, taken from the stem cell graft. This sequence originates from a human donor who donated a stem cell graft to a child with combined immunodeficiency. Written as DNA, the CDR3 is TGCAGTGCTAGAGTGGCAGGGCGGTCCTACGAGCAGTACTTC. Translated, it gives CSARVAGRSYEQYF.